This TCR beta chain was observed in a study of cytomegalovirus exposure and HLA in healthy donors. This PCR relied on a set of 60 Vbeta primers and 13 Jbeta primers. Assay: immunoSEQ multiplex PCR; the TCRdb copy retains only in-frame clones and omits some. The table shows 150,000 to 200,000 clones, with under 70% occurring only once. Trimming left V 4 bases short and J 1 base short, with 8 bases between. CDR3 size: 13 residues. In germline, CDR1 is SGHRS, CDR2 YFSETQ. The sequencing sample was made of PBMCs. The sequence was obtained from a man aged 30 to 39 in good health and CMV-seropositive. The chain is built from TRBV5-1 and TRBJ2-5, with a possible D match to TRBD1 (6 bases). Written as DNA, the CDR3 is TGCGCCAGCAGCCCGGACAGCCAAGAGACCCAGTACTTC. Residues: CASSPDSQETQYF. Complete variable domain (other parts from reference TRBV5-1 and TRBJ2-5): KAGVTQTPRYLIKTRGQQVTLSCSPISGHRSVSWYQQTPGQGLQFLFEYFSETQRNKGNFPGRFSGRQFSNSRSEMNVSTLELGDSALYLCASSPDSQETQYFGPGTRLLVL.